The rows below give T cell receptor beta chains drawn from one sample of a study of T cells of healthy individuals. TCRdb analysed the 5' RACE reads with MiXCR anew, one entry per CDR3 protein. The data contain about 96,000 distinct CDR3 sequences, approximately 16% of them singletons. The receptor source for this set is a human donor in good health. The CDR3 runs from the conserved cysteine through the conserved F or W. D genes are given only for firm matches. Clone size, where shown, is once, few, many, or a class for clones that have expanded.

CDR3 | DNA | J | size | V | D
CASSRDRDPTDTQYF | TGCGCCAGCAGTCGGGACAGGGACCCCACAGATACGCAGTATTTT | TRBJ2-3 | - | TRBV4-1 | TRBD1
CASSLGQGGNSPLHF | TGTGCCAGCAGCCTAGGGCAGGGGGGTAATTCACCCCTCCACTTT | TRBJ1-6 | - | TRBV7-2 | TRBD1
CASSVGDGRARKQFF | TGTGCCAGCAGCGTAGGGGACGGGAGGGCCCGTAAGCAGTTCTTC | TRBJ2-1 | - | TRBV9 | TRBD2
CASSALSGSQGTEAFF | TGTGCCAGCAGCGCCCTCTCTGGCAGCCAGGGGACTGAAGCTTTCTTT | TRBJ1-1 | - | TRBV7-2 | -
CASSWDSNTDTQYF | TGTGCCAGCAGCTGGGACAGCAACACAGATACGCAGTATTTT | TRBJ2-3 | - | TRBV7-3 | TRBD1
CASVRTSSYNEQFF | TGTGCCAGCGTTCGGACGAGCTCCTACAATGAGCAGTTCTTC | TRBJ2-1 | few | TRBV28 | -
CAIRGDGGNQPQHF | TGTGCCATCCGCGGGGACGGAGGTAATCAGCCCCAGCATTTT | TRBJ1-5 | many | TRBV10-3 | -
CASSPNIRGVGYNEQFF | TGTGCCAGCTCACCAAATATCAGGGGCGTCGGCTACAATGAGCAGTTCTTC | TRBJ2-1 | - | TRBV18 | -
CATSDPGTGFYNEQFF | TGTGCCACCAGTGACCCCGGGACAGGGTTCTACAATGAGCAGTTCTTC | TRBJ2-1 | once | TRBV24-1 | TRBD1
CSARSRLGQPQHF | TGCAGTGCTAGAAGCAGGTTAGGTCAGCCCCAGCATTTT | TRBJ1-5 | many | TRBV20-1 | -
CASSLGTGVGNTIYF | TGTGCCAGCAGCTTAGGAACAGGGGTTGGAAACACCATATATTTT | TRBJ1-3 | few | TRBV11-2 | TRBD1
CSARDRGHNQPQHF | TGCAGTGCTAGGGACAGGGGCCATAATCAGCCCCAGCATTTT | TRBJ1-5 | few | TRBV20-1 | TRBD1
CASSHRSGNTIYF | TGTGCCAGCAGCCACAGATCTGGAAACACCATATATTTT | TRBJ1-3 | few | TRBV3-1 | -
CASSPWTSGALDTQYF | TGTGCCAGCAGCCCTTGGACTAGCGGGGCGTTAGATACGCAGTATTTT | TRBJ2-3 | few | TRBV3-1 | TRBD2
CSARDPGVSYNEQFF | TGCAGTGCTAGAGATCCAGGGGTTTCCTACAATGAGCAGTTCTTC | TRBJ2-1 | many | TRBV20-1 | -
CASSPRQLGYISNQPQHF | TGTGCCAGCAGTCCGCGACAGCTAGGTTATATTAGCAATCAGCCCCAGCATTTT | TRBJ1-5 | - | TRBV27 | -
CAISERQEPGNTIYF | TGTGCCATCAGTGAGCGGCAGGAGCCTGGAAACACCATATATTTT | TRBJ1-3 | few | TRBV10-3 | -
CASSLGGGIAYTIYF | TGTGCCAGCAGTCTCGGAGGGGGTATAGCATACACCATATATTTT | TRBJ1-3 | - | TRBV28 | -
CASSLGLAGGLQETQYF | TGTGCCAGCAGCTTAGGTCTAGCGGGAGGGCTCCAAGAGACCCAGTACTTC | TRBJ2-5 | many | TRBV7-9 | TRBD2
CASSIRTSGPYNEQFF | TGTGCCAGTAGTATTCGGACTAGCGGTCCTTACAATGAGCAGTTCTTC | TRBJ2-1 | few | TRBV19 | TRBD2
CASSLFSGTGAGELFF | TGTGCCAGCAGTTTATTCTCCGGGACAGGGGCCGGGGAGCTGTTTTTT | TRBJ2-2 | few | TRBV28 | TRBD1
CSARDVGDRFYYTEAFF | TGCAGTGCTAGAGATGTTGGGGACAGGTTCTATTACACTGAAGCTTTCTTT | TRBJ1-1 | few | TRBV20-1 | TRBD1
CAIRGNSFGNTIYF | TGTGCCATCAGGGGGAACAGTTTCGGAAACACCATATATTTT | TRBJ1-3 | once | TRBV10-3 | -
CASSMGGLEGIQTYEQYF | TGCGCCAGCAGCATGGGGGGGTTGGAAGGGATCCAAACCTACGAGCAGTACTTC | TRBJ2-7 | few | TRBV5-1 | TRBD2
CASSLVDTPNSPLNF | TGTGCCAGCAGTTTAGTTGACACTCCCAATTCACCCCTCAACTTT | TRBJ1-6 | - | TRBV28 | -
CASSTLNGQGRMETQYF | TGCGCCAGCAGCACCTTAAATGGACAGGGAAGGATGGAGACCCAGTACTTC | TRBJ2-5 | many | TRBV5-1 | TRBD1
CSVEARGQGKETQYF | TGCAGCGTTGAAGCCCGGGGACAGGGAAAAGAGACCCAGTACTTC | TRBJ2-5 | many | TRBV29-1 | TRBD1
CASSWTATEAFF | TGTGCCAGCAGTTGGACGGCTACTGAAGCTTTCTTT | TRBJ1-1 | - | TRBV7-2 | -
CSARGRGETEAFF | TGCAGTGCTAGAGGCAGGGGGGAGACTGAAGCTTTCTTT | TRBJ1-1 | - | TRBV20-1 | TRBD1
CSGAQGVAEQYF | TGCAGCGGGGCACAGGGAGTGGCCGAGCAGTACTTC | TRBJ2-7 | - | TRBV29-1 | -
CASSFVEGQETQYF | TGTGCCAGCAGCTTTGTGGAGGGACAAGAGACCCAGTACTTC | TRBJ2-5 | - | TRBV11-2 | -
CASSPGGSGANVLTF | TGTGCCAGCAGTCCCGGGGGGTCTGGGGCCAACGTCCTGACTTTC | TRBJ2-6 | many | TRBV12-3/TRBV12-4 | TRBD2
CASSPGQGADEQYF | TGTGCCAGCAGCCCCGGACAGGGGGCTGACGAGCAGTACTTC | TRBJ2-7 | few | TRBV7-2 | TRBD1
CASSLSGGVNQPQHF | TGTGCCAGCTCACTGTCTGGTGGGGTCAATCAGCCCCAGCATTTT | TRBJ1-5 | - | TRBV18 | -
CSARDLLAGLPGGEQYF | TGCAGTGCTAGAGATCTGCTAGCGGGGCTTCCGGGGGGGGAGCAGTACTTC | TRBJ2-7 | few | TRBV20-1 | TRBD2
CASRDPQGARPYEQYF | TGTGCCAGCAGGGATCCACAGGGGGCGCGCCCCTACGAGCAGTACTTC | TRBJ2-7 | many | TRBV28 | TRBD1